This is a list of T cell receptor beta chains from one sample in a study of post-analysis software for immune sequencing data. One entry per CDR3 protein results from TCRdb running MiXCR on the PCR reads. The sample lists about 500,000 distinct CDR3 sequences, around 40% occurring once. Sequenced sample: blood. The receptors derive from a girl aged 10 to 17 with multiple sclerosis. CDR3s include the opening cysteine and the closing phenylalanine or tryptophan. A D gene is named only where the DNA matches it firmly. Clone size, where shown, is once, few, many, or a class for clones that have expanded.

v_call	j_call	d_call	clone_size	cdr3_aa	cdr3_nt
TRBV14	TRBJ2-7	TRBD2	.	CASSQGTSRFHEQYF	TGTGCCAGCAGCCAAGGGACTAGCCGTTTCCACGAGCAGTACTTC
TRBV4-1	TRBJ2-7	TRBD2	few	CASSQPTSGRGYEQYF	TGCGCCAGCAGCCAACCCACTAGCGGGAGAGGCTACGAGCAGTACTTC
TRBV6-5	TRBJ2-1	.	.	CASRYGGYNEQFF	TGTGCCAGCAGGTACGGGGGATACAATGAGCAGTTCTTC
TRBV15	TRBJ2-5	TRBD1	.	CATSRDLRTGWDNEQYF	TGTGCCACCAGCAGAGATCTTAGGACAGGGTGGGACAATGAGCAGTACTTC
TRBV9	TRBJ1-2	.	few	CASGGTIYGYTF	TGTGCCAGCGGAGGGACTATATATGGCTACACCTTC
TRBV20-1	TRBJ2-1	TRBD1	.	CSASRGQGQEQFF	TGCAGTGCCAGCCGGGGACAGGGGCAAGAGCAGTTCTTC
TRBV12-3/TRBV12-4	TRBJ2-1	.	few	CASSFSGAHNEQFF	TGTGCCAGCAGTTTTTCGGGGGCCCACAATGAGCAGTTCTTC
TRBV4-2	TRBJ1-2	.	few	CASSQGAEEVYTF	TGTGCCAGCAGCCAAGGGGCAGAGGAGGTCTACACCTTC
TRBV20-1	TRBJ2-3	TRBD2	.	CSAPRTSGTTDTQYF	TGCAGTGCTCCTAGGACTAGCGGAACCACAGATACGCAGTATTTT
TRBV29-1	TRBJ1-2	.	.	CSVEDLPGTLNYGYTF	TGCAGCGTTGAAGACCTCCCAGGAACGCTAAACTATGGCTACACCTTC
TRBV15	TRBJ1-1	.	.	CATSRDSDTEAFF	TGTGCCACCAGCAGAGATTCGGACACTGAAGCTTTCTTT
TRBV5-6	TRBJ1-2	TRBD1	.	CASSVGDSLYYGYTF	TGTGCCAGCAGCGTAGGGGACAGTCTCTACTATGGCTACACCTTC
TRBV7-2	TRBJ2-7	TRBD1	.	CASSLVGATGAEQYF	TGTGCCAGCAGCTTAGTGGGGGCCACAGGGGCCGAGCAGTACTTC
TRBV27	TRBJ2-4	TRBD2	.	CASTPRNAGLAENTQYF	TGTGCCAGCACCCCCAGGAATGCGGGACTAGCGGAAAACACTCAGTACTTC
TRBV28	TRBJ2-3	TRBD2	few	CASRPGTSGPSTDTQYF	TGTGCCAGCAGGCCTGGGACTAGCGGGCCGTCCACAGATACGCAGTATTTT
TRBV29-1	TRBJ1-2	.	.	CSVAPGGVPYGYTF	TGCAGCGTTGCCCCGGGCGGGGTTCCCTACGGCTACACCTTC
TRBV4-1	TRBJ2-1	.	.	CASSQVDLITYNEQFF	TGCGCCAGCAGCCAAGTCGACTTAATAACCTACAATGAGCAGTTCTTC
TRBV7-3	TRBJ2-1	TRBD1	few	CASSSLTGTGGNEQFF	TGTGCCAGCAGCTCCCTGACCGGGACAGGGGGCAATGAGCAGTTCTTC
TRBV5-6	TRBJ2-2	.	once	CASSLAGRRTGELFF	TGTGCCAGCAGCTTGGCGGGACGGAGGACCGGGGAGCTGTTTTTT
TRBV3-1	TRBJ1-2	.	.	CASSQDVELNYGYTF	TGTGCCAGCAGCCAAGATGTGGAGCTTAACTATGGCTACACCTTC
TRBV11-2	TRBJ2-5	.	.	CASSGGSGETQYF	TGTGCCAGCAGCGGGGGCAGCGGGGAGACCCAGTACTTC
TRBV9	TRBJ2-5	TRBD2	.	CASSVRDYRQETQYF	TGTGCCAGCAGCGTACGGGACTACCGACAAGAGACCCAGTACTTC
TRBV2	TRBJ2-1	TRBD2	few	CASSRDGLASNEQFF	TGTGCCAGTAGTAGAGATGGACTAGCTAGCAATGAGCAGTTCTTC
TRBV6-5	TRBJ2-5	TRBD2	few	CASSISGRLETQYF	TGTGCCAGCAGTATAAGCGGGAGGCTCGAGACCCAGTACTTC
TRBV7-9	TRBJ2-5	TRBD2	few	CASSSSGIETQYF	TGTGCCAGCAGCAGTAGCGGGATTGAGACCCAGTACTTC
TRBV28	TRBJ2-3	TRBD2	.	CASSNSGSVDTQYF	TGTGCCAGCAGCAATAGCGGGAGTGTAGATACGCAGTATTTT
TRBV3-1	TRBJ2-1	.	few	CASSRRGYNEQFF	TGTGCCAGCAGCCGCCGGGGGTACAATGAGCAGTTCTTC
TRBV5-1	TRBJ2-1	.	.	CASRGGGVDEQFF	TGCGCCAGCAGAGGTGGCGGGGTGGATGAGCAGTTCTTC
TRBV3-1	TRBJ2-3	TRBD2	.	CASSQDWTGGQYF	TGTGCCAGCAGCCAAGATTGGACGGGAGGGCAGTATTTT
TRBV27	TRBJ2-2	TRBD2	.	CASSYDGLAGWGTGELFF	TGTGCCAGCAGCTACGATGGATTAGCGGGATGGGGCACCGGGGAGCTGTTTTTT
TRBV10-3	TRBJ1-1	.	.	CAIKTGRGEAFF	TGTGCCATAAAGACCGGGCGTGGAGAAGCTTTCTTT
TRBV29-1	TRBJ2-7	TRBD1	.	CSVVDRGTCYEQYF	TGCAGCGTTGTGGACAGGGGGACTTGCTACGAGCAGTACTTC
TRBV4-2	TRBJ2-7	.	.	CASSQCDGGLRQHEQYF	TGTGCCAGCAGCCAATGCGATGGAGGACTGCGGCAGCACGAGCAGTACTTC
TRBV7-8	TRBJ1-2	.	.	CASSLAGLGGYTF	TGTGCCAGCAGCTTAGCAGGCCTGGGAGGCTACACCTTC
TRBV6-2/TRBV6-3	TRBJ2-1	TRBD2	.	CASSRLAGLVNEQFF	TGTGCCAGCAGTCGACTAGCGGGACTTGTCAATGAGCAGTTCTTC
TRBV6-6	TRBJ2-5	.	.	CASSYSLGREQYF	TGTGCCAGCAGTTACTCGCTAGGACGTGAGCAGTACTTC